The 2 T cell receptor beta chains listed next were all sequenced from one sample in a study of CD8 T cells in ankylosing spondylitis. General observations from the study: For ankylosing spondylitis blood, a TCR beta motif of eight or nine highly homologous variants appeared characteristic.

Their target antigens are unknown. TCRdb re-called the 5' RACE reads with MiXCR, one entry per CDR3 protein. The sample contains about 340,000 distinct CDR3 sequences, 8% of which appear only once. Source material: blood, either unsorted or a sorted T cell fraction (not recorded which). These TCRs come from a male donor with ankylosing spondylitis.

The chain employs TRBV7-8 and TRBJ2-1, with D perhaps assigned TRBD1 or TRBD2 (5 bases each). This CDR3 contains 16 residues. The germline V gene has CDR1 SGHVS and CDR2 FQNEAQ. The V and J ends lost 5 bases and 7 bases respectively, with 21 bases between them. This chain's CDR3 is CASSLPRDQARNEQFF. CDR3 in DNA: TGTGCCAGCAGCCTACCCCGGGACCAAGCCCGGAATGAGCAGTTCTTC.

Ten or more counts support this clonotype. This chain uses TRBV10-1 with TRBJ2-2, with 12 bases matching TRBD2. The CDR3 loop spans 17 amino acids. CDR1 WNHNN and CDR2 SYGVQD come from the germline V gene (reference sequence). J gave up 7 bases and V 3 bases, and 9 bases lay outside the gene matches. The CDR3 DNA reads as TGCGCCAGCAGTGACCCTGGACTAGCGGGATCGCACGGGGAGCTGTTTTTT. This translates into CASSDPGLAGSHGELFF.